This passage covers 23 T cell receptor beta chains from one sample sequenced in a study of shared clonotypes between healthy human individuals (dated by TCRdb to between 2020 and 2021). Library generation was performed with the immunoSEQ multiplex PCR assay. Here the immuneACCESS table is served through TCRdb, limited to in-frame sequences with V and J called. Missing clones are a known gap in these copies; in checked studies unresolved V genes cover under half, and the rest lacks a known reason. The sample profile shows hundreds of thousands of clones; around 79% of them were found once. The top ten clones comprise around 14% of the sample. The sample was PBMCs. These receptors came from a woman in her thirties or forties in good health. Some clones in this sample may be carry-over from other donors' samples.

CDR3 amino acids: CASSGPRGAVDEQFF. CDR3 bases: TGTGCCAGCAGTGGCCCTCGGGGAGCGGTCGATGAGCAGTTCTTC. The V gene is TRBV25-1, the J gene TRBJ2-1; the D gene is possibly TRBD2 (5 bases). V was shortened by 4 bases and J by 8 bases, with 18 bases between the two germline ends. Germline CDR1 reads MGHDK; CDR2 reads SYGVNS. The CDR3 contains 15 residues.

J is TRBJ2-3 and V is TRBV7-2; possibly TRBD1 for D (7 bases). CDR1 is SGHTA, CDR2 FQGNSA, per germline. The CDR3 totals 16 residues. V was clipped by 5 bases and J by 1 base, with 16 bases between them. The CDR3 DNA reads as TGTGCCAGCAGCCCCCAGGGGGGAGAGGGCACAGATACGCAGTATTTT. Its protein product is CASSPQGGEGTDTQYF.

The V and J genes are TRBV27 and TRBJ2-6; D could derive from TRBD1 or TRBD2 (5 bases each). CDR3 size: 15 residues. The V and J ends lost 3 bases and 2 bases respectively, with 8 bases between them. Germline V gene lookup returns CDR1 MNHEY and CDR2 SMNVEV (reference sequence). CDR3 region: CASSLLGAGANVLTF. The CDR3 DNA is TGTGCCAGCAGTTTGTTGGGGGCTGGGGCCAACGTCCTGACTTTC.

The genes are TRBV12-2 and TRBJ2-7; no DNA check was done on the table's D call, TRBD2. TRBV12-2 is recorded as a pseudogene. The CDR3 has 16 residues. CDR3 sequence reads: CASRLVSSGGCYEQYF. The CDR3 nucleotides read TGTGCAAGTCGCTTAGTATCTAGCGGGGGGTGCTACGAGCAGTACTTC.

This chain links TRBV11-2 with TRBJ1-2; D gene ambiguous. Germline V gene lookup returns CDR1 SGHAT and CDR2 FQNNGV. This CDR3 is built from 12 residues. The V and J ends lost 5 bases and 8 bases respectively, with 12 bases between them. As DNA, the CDR3 is TGTGCCAGCAGCGCCGTCCCGAGGGGCTACACCTTC. Its protein product is CASSAVPRGYTF.

With regard to this clone: The same CDR3 is also encoded by other DNA sequences in this sample. This chain links TRBV7-9 with TRBJ1-2; tentatively, D is TRBD1 (5 bases). This CDR3 has 12 amino acids. V dropped 4 bases and J dropped 3 bases, with 6 bases sitting between them. CDR1 and CDR2 from the germline V gene are SEHNR and FQNEAQ (reference sequence). The CDR3 loop is CASSWGDYGYTF. CDR3 coding DNA: TGTGCCAGCAGCTGGGGGGACTATGGCTACACCTTC.

The sample holds a few counts of this clone. The same CDR3 also results from other DNA sequences found in this sample. The chain combines TRBV21-1 with TRBJ2-7. TRBV21-1 is shown as a pseudogene. The CDR3 contains 17 residues. The CDR3 region has the DNA TGTGCCAGCAGCAAAGAGGGTTTCGGCAGTAACTCCTACGAGCAGTACTTC. Translated: CASSKEGFGSNSYEQYF.

The chain has TRBV5-1 and TRBJ2-7; tentatively, D is TRBD2 (6 bases). Germline V lookup: CDR1 SGHRS, CDR2 YFSETQ. The length of the CDR3 is 13 residues. Trimming removed 0 bases at V and 7 bases at J, with 11 bases between. CDR3 in amino acids: CASSLAGVGEQYF. Written as DNA, the CDR3 is TGCGCCAGCAGCTTGGCGGGAGTTGGGGAGCAGTACTTC.

This rearrangement joins TRBV7-2 to TRBJ2-7; D not resolved. The CDR3 is 12 amino acids. CDR1 is SGHTA, CDR2 FQGNSA, per germline. With 6 bases removed from V and 2 bases from J, the gap between germline ends came to 8 bases. The CDR3 DNA reads as TGTGCCAGCAGTAAGGGCACCTACGAGCAGTACTTC. Protein product: CASSKGTYEQYF.

This clone was seen a few times. This chain links TRBV6-6 with TRBJ2-2; 10 bases agree with TRBD2. V gave up 0 bases and J gave up 6 bases; unmatched junction bases: 4. This CDR3 has 16 residues. Germline V CDR1 and CDR2: MNHNY, SVGAGI (reference sequence). Here the CDR3 DNA reads TGTGCCAGCAGTTACTCAAGCGGGAGGGCTTCCGGGGAGCTGTTTTTT. Translation: CASSYSSGRASGELFF.

V usage is TRBV2 and J usage is TRBJ2-1; TRBD2 is a possible D gene (5 bases). Germline loops: CDR1 SNHLY, CDR2 FYNNEI. The V end was cut by 4 bases, the J end by 4 bases, with 11 bases between. CDR3 length: 14 residues. This chain's CDR3 is CASSVSVGYNEQFF. The CDR3 DNA reads TGTGCCAGCAGTGTTAGCGTAGGGTACAATGAGCAGTTCTTC. Drawing the rest from reference TRBV2 and TRBJ2-1, the complete variable domain is EPEVTQTPSHQVTQMGQEVILRCVPISNHLYFYWYRQILGQKVEFLVSFYNNEISEKSEIFDDQFSVERPDGSNFTLKIRSTKLEDSAMYFCASSVSVGYNEQFFGPGTRLTVL.

CDR3 nucleotides: TGCGCCAGCAGCCAAGAGCCCCCGACAGGGGCTGGGGCCAACGTCCTGACTTTC. Translated, it gives CASSQEPPTGAGANVLTF. This sequence joins TRBV4-3 and TRBJ2-6; the match to TRBD1 covers 8 bases. This CDR3 is 18 amino acids long. V lost 0 bases to trimming and J lost 2 bases; unmatched junction nucleotides: 6. CDR1 and CDR2 (germline): LGHNA, YSLEER.

As DNA, the CDR3 is TGTGCCAGCACTGAAACCCTCTCCTACGAGCAGTACTTC. Its protein is CASTETLSYEQYF. The chain carries TRBV28 and TRBJ2-7; D is ambiguous. Germline-derived CDR1 and CDR2 are MDHEN and SYDVKM. V was shortened by 7 bases and J by 0 bases, with 10 bases between the two germline ends. CDR3 size: 13 residues.

The chain joins TRBV2 to TRBJ2-7; D is uncertain. The germline V gene encodes CDR1 SNHLY and CDR2 FYNNEI. CDR3 length: 17 amino acids. Deletions cut 2 bases from V and 0 bases from J, with 17 bases between. For the CDR3, the DNA is TGTGCCAGCAGTGAATCGGTTCCCCGACCGAGCTCCTACGAGCAGTACTTC. Its protein product is CASSESVPRPSSYEQYF.

This chain joins TRBV6-5 and TRBJ2-7; D remains ambiguous. The CDR3 runs 14 residues. Deletions cut 2 bases from V and 1 base from J, with 9 bases between. The germline V gene has CDR1 MNHEY and CDR2 SVGAGI. This chain's CDR3 is CASSYIPGSYEQYF. In DNA form, the CDR3 reads TGTGCCAGCAGTTACATTCCGGGTTCCTACGAGCAGTACTTC.

The chain has TRBV10-3 and TRBJ2-1; a possible D gene is TRBD1 (5 bases). CDR3 size: 16 residues. CDR1 is ENHRY and CDR2 is SYGVKD in the germline V gene. Trimming removed 0 bases from V and 9 bases from J, with 18 bases in between. DNA for the CDR3: TGTGCCATCAGTGAGTCCTGGCAGGGTATCGCGAGTGAGCAGTTCTTC. Translation gives CAISESWQGIASEQFF.

In DNA form, the CDR3 reads TGTGCCAGCTCACCACGCCCCGGGAGGGGCGCGGATACGCAGTATTTT. Translation gives CASSPRPGRGADTQYF. The chain recombines TRBV18 with TRBJ2-3; 8 nucleotides align to TRBD2. The CDR3 sequence is 16 residues long. Looked up from germline, CDR1 is KGHSH and CDR2 is LQKENI. Germline trimming cut 1 base from V and 6 bases from J; bases unmatched to any gene: 9. The full variable domain, with the rest looked up from reference TRBV18 and TRBJ2-3, is NAGVMQNPRHLVRRRGQEARLRCSPMKGHSHVYWYRQLPEEGLKFMVYLQKENIIDESGMPKERFSAEFPKEGPSILRIQQVVRGDSAAYFCASSPRPGRGADTQYFGPGTRLTVL.

This clone was detected a few times. This rearrangement joins TRBV4-1 to TRBJ2-7; the match to TRBD2 covers 14 bases. CDR1 MGHRA and CDR2 YSYEKL come from the germline V gene. V lost 2 bases to trimming and J lost 6 bases; unmatched junction nucleotides: 18. There are 20 residues in the CDR3. DNA for the CDR3: TGCGCCAGCAGCCAAAAATGGGTCGGGACTAGCGGGAGCCTAGTAGGCGAGCAGTACTTC. It is translated as CASSQKWVGTSGSLVGEQYF.

J is TRBJ2-7 and V is TRBV2, with 7 bases matching TRBD1. Trimming cost V 1 base and J 0 bases; bases outside gene matches: 3. This CDR3 has 15 amino acids. The germline CDR1 and CDR2 sequences are SNHLY and FYNNEI. The CDR3, as DNA: TGTGCCAGCAGTGAAGGGGCAGGGGGCTCCTACGAGCAGTACTTC. It is translated as CASSEGAGGSYEQYF.

The chain carries TRBV11-2 and TRBJ2-7; 8 bases fit TRBD2. CDR1 and CDR2 (germline): SGHAT, FQNNGV. The CDR3 extends over 16 amino acids. J gave up 2 bases and V 4 bases, and 10 bases lay outside the gene matches. The CDR3 loop reads CASSSSWREDAYEQYF. In DNA form, the CDR3 reads TGTGCCAGCAGCTCGTCCTGGCGGGAGGACGCCTACGAGCAGTACTTC. Together with reference TRBV11-2 and TRBJ2-7, the CDR3 gives the full variable domain: EAGVAQSPRYKIIEKRQSVAFWCNPISGHATLYWYQQILGQGPKLLIQFQNNGVVDDSQLPKDRFSAERLKGVDSTLKIQPAKLEDSAVYLCASSSSWREDAYEQYFGPGTRLTVT.

The chain employs TRBV27 and TRBJ1-3; possible D gene TRBD1, 5 bases. The CDR3 has 17 residues. The V end lost 6 bases, the J end lost 0 bases, and 18 bases lay between the germline ends. Germline V lookup: CDR1 MNHEY, CDR2 SMNVEV (reference sequence). The CDR3 protein is CASSRDGRSSSGNTIYF. The CDR3 DNA sequence: TGTGCCAGCAGCCGGGACGGACGGTCCTCCTCTGGAAACACCATATATTTT.

The chain joins TRBV28 to TRBJ2-3, with a tentative D call TRBD2 (6 bases). V lost 5 bases and J 6 bases, leaving 18 bases between the germline ends. This CDR3 is 15 amino acids long. Germline-derived CDR1 and CDR2 are MDHEN and SYDVKM. CDR3 DNA sequence: TGTGCCAGCAGTCCATCGACTAGTTTTACCGATACGCAGTATTTT. It specifies CASSPSTSFTDTQYF.

The gene calls are TRBV28 and TRBJ1-2, with a weak D call TRBD1 (6 bases). Trimming stripped 5 bases from V and 2 bases from J, with 12 bases between. The CDR3 covers 14 residues. Germline-derived CDR1 and CDR2 are MDHEN and SYDVKM. The CDR3 nucleotides read TGTGCCAGCAGTCGTAGGACAGTCAACTATGGCTACACCTTC. It codes for CASSRRTVNYGYTF.